The 2 T cell receptor beta chains below all came from one sample that was sequenced in a study of OX40 agonist ivuxolimab in advanced cancers. Clones were read by immunoSEQ multiplex PCR, and TCRdb kept only the in-frame ones, dropping some. In the table there are about 75,000 clones, around nine tenths of which are singletons. This material consisted of CD4+ or CD8+ T cells sorted from blood, taken in a trial of the OX40 agonist ivuxolimab. Receptors originate from an adult with an advanced solid tumor such as melanoma, head and neck, liver or kidney cancer.

J is TRBJ1-1 and V is TRBV11-3; 12 bases match TRBD1. This CDR3 spans 15 amino acids. V was clipped by 5 bases and J by 5 bases; unmatched bases: 6. Germline assignment: CDR1 SGHNT and CDR2 YENEEA. The CDR3 DNA reads TGTGCCAGCAGCCCAGGGACAGGGGGCGATACTGAAGCTTTCTTT. This gives the protein CASSPGTGGDTEAFF.

V usage is TRBV19 and J usage is TRBJ2-3, with D perhaps matching TRBD2 (5 bases). The ends were cut back, 5 bases at V and 8 bases at J, with 17 bases in the middle. The CDR3 spans 14 residues. Germline CDR1 and CDR2: LNHDA and SQIVND (reference sequence). CDR3 bases: TGTGCCAGTAGTCCTGACTATTACCCCGGTACGCAGTATTTT. It specifies CASSPDYYPGTQYF. Drawing the rest from reference TRBV19 and TRBJ2-3, the complete variable domain is DGGITQSPKYLFRKEGQNVTLSCEQNLNHDAMYWYRQDPGQGLRLIYYSQIVNDFQKGDIAEGYSVSREKKESFPLTVTSAQKNPTAFYLCASSPDYYPGTQYFGPGTRLTVL.